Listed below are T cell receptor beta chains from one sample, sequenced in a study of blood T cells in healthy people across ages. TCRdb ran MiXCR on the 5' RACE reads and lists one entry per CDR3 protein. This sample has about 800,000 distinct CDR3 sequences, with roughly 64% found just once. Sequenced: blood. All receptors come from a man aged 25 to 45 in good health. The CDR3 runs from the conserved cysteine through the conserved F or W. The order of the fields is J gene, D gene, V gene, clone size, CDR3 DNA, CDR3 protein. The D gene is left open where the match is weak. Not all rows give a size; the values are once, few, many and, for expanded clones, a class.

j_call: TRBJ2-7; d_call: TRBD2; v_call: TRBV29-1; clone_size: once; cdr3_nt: TGCAGCGTCCTAGCGGGAGGTTCAGGCGAGCAGTACTTC; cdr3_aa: CSVLAGGSGEQYF
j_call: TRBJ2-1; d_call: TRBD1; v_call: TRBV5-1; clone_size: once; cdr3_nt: TGCGCCAGCAGCTCCGGGACAGACCACTCCTACAACGAGCAGTTCTTC; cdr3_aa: CASSSGTDHSYNEQFF
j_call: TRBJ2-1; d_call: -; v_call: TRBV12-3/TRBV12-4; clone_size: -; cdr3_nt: TGTGCCAGCTCGGTTCCCGGGAGCAAGGGTAAGGAGCAGTTCTTC; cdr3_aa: CASSVPGSKGKEQFF
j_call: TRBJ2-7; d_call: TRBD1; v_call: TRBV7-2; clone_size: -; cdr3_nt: TGTGCCAGCAACCTAGAACCAGGGGGCGCCTACGAGCAGTACTTC; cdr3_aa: CASNLEPGGAYEQYF
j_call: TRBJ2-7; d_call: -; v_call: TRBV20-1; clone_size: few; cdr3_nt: TGCAGTGCTAGACCCCCGGGGCTCCCCAAAAGAAAGGAGCAGTACTTC; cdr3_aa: CSARPPGLPKRKEQYF
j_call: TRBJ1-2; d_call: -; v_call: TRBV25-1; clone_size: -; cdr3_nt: TGTGCCAGCAGTGAGAGAAAAGCTAACTATGGCTACACCTTC; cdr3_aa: CASSERKANYGYTF
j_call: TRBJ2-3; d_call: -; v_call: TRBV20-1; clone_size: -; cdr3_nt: TGCAGTGCTAAGACCCCGGGAGCCCCTAGCACAGATACGCAGTATTTT; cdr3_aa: CSAKTPGAPSTDTQYF
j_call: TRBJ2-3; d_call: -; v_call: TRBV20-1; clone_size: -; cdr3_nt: TGCAGTGCTAGAGTCTTCGGAGAAGGAGATACGCAGTATTTT; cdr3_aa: CSARVFGEGDTQYF
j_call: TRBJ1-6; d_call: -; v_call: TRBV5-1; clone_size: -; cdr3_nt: TGCGCCAGCAGTTCATACGGGGATTCAGGATCACCCCTCCACTTT; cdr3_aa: CASSSYGDSGSPLHF
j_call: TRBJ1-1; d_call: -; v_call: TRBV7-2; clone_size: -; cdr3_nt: TGTGCCAGCAGCCGTAGGTCGGGAACGTCTGAAGCTTTCTTT; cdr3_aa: CASSRRSGTSEAFF
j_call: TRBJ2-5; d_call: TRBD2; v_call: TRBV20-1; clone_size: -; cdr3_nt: TGCAGTGCTAAGTATAGCGGGAGGGCCCTAATACAAGAGACCCAGTACTTC; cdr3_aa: CSAKYSGRALIQETQYF
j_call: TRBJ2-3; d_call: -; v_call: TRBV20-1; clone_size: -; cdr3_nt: TGCAGTGCTAGATTAGGCCGCACAGATACGCAGTATTTT; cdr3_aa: CSARLGRTDTQYF
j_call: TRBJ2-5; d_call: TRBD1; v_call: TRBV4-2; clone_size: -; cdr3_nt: TGTGCCAGCAGCTACGGGAACAGGGGGCGGGAGACCCAGTACTTC; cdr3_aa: CASSYGNRGRETQYF
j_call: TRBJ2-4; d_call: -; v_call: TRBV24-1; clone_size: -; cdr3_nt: TGTGCCACCAGTGATAGCTCGGACATTCAGTACTTC; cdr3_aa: CATSDSSDIQYF
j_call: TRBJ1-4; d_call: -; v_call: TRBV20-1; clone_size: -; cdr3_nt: TGCAGTGCAGCCAGTGATGAAAAACTGTTTTTT; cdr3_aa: CSAASDEKLFF
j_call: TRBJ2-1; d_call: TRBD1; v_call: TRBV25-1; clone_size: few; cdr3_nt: TGTGCCAGCAGAACAGGGGGCCCTCACAATGAGCAGTTCTTC; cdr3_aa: CASRTGGPHNEQFF
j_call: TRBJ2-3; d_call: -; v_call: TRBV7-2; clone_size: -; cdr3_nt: TGTGCCAGCAGCTTTGCTCCTAGCTACGATACGCAGTATTTT; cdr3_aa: CASSFAPSYDTQYF
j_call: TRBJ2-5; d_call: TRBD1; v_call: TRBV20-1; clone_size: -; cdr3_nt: TGCAGTGCAGGACAGGGGGCAGGGGAGACCCAGTACTTC; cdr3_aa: CSAGQGAGETQYF
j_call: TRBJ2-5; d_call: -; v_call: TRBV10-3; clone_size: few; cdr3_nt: TGTGCCATGAACAGGGAAGAGACCCAGTACTTC; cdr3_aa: CAMNREETQYF
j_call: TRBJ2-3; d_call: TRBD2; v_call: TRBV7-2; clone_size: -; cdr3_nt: TGTGCCAGCAGCCCCGAGCTGACTAGCGGGAGAACAGATACGCAGTATTTT; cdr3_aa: CASSPELTSGRTDTQYF
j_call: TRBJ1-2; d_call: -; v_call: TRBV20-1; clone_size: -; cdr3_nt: TGCAGTGCTACGCAGCCTCATGGTGATGGCTACACCTTC; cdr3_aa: CSATQPHGDGYTF
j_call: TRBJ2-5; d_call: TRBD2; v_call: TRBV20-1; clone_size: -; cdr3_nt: TGCAGTGCCGCCACGGGACTAGCGGTGGGGTACCAAGAGACCCAGTACTTC; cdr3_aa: CSAATGLAVGYQETQYF
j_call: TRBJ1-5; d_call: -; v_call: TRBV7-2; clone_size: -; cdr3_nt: TGTGCCAGCAGCTTATTAGGTGATAGCAATCAGCCCCAGCATTTT; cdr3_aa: CASSLLGDSNQPQHF
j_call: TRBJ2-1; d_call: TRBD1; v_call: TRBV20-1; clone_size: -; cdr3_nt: TGCAGTGCCAGTAGGACAGGGGCTTACAATGAGCAGTTCTTC; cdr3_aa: CSASRTGAYNEQFF
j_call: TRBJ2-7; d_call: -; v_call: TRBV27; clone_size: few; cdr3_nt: TGTGCCAGCAGTTTATCGGACGACAGGCACGAGGAGCAGTACTTC; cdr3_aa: CASSLSDDRHEEQYF
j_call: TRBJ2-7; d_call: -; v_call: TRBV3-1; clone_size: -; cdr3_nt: TGTGCCAGCAGCCAAGAGGAGGGTCCCTACGAGCAGTACTTC; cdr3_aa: CASSQEEGPYEQYF
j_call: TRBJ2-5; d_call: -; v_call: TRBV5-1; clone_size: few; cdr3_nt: TGCGCCAGCAAAACCCTTAGCGGCTACCAAGAGACCCAGTACTTC; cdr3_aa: CASKTLSGYQETQYF
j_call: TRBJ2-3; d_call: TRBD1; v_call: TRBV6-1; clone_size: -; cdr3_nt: TGTGCCAGCAGTCTCCGGGACAGGGTAACATTAGATACGCAGTATTTT; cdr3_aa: CASSLRDRVTLDTQYF
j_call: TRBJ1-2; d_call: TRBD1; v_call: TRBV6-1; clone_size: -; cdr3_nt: TGTGCCAGCAGGGAACAGGGGATCCGAGTCTATGGCTACACCTTC; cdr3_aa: CASREQGIRVYGYTF
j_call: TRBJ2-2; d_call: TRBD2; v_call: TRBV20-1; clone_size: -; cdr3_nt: TGCAGTGCTAGAGATGGGGGGGGAACCGGGGAGCTGTTTTTT; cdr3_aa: CSARDGGGTGELFF
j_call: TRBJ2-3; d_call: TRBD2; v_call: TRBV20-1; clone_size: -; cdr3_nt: TGCAGTGCTAGATTTGCGGGAGTAAGTGATACGCAGTATTTT; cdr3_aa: CSARFAGVSDTQYF
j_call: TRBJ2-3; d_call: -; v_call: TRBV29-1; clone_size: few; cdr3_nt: TGCAGCGTTGAAGAATGGGCTCGCGGGGACACAGATACGCAGTATTTT; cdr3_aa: CSVEEWARGDTDTQYF
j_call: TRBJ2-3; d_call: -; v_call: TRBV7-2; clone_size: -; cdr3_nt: TGTGCCAGCAGCTTAGATCGAGGAGGGGCAGATACGCAGTATTTT; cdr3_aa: CASSLDRGGADTQYF
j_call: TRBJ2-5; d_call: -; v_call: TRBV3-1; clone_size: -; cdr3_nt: TGTGCCAGCAGCCAAGCCCGGACTGACGTCGGGACCCAGTACTTC; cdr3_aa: CASSQARTDVGTQYF
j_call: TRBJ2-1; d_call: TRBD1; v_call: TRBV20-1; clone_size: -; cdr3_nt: TGCAGTGCTAGCTGGGACAGGGGCAGCAATGAGCAGTTCTTC; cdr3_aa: CSASWDRGSNEQFF
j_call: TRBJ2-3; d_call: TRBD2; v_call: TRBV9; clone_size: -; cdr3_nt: TGTGCCAGCAGCGTATCATTTAGCGGGGGCACAGATACGCAGTATTTT; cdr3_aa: CASSVSFSGGTDTQYF
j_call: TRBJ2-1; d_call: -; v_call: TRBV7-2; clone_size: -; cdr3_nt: TGTGCCAGCAGCAAAGGACGGGCGTCAGGGGAGAATGAGCAGTTCTTC; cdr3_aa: CASSKGRASGENEQFF
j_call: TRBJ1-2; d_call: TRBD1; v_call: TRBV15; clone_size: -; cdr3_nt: TGTGCCACCAGCAGACCGGACAGGGGGACTGGCTACACCTTC; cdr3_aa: CATSRPDRGTGYTF
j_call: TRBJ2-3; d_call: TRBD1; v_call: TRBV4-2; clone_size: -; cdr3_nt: TGTGCCAGCAGCCAAGAAGGACAGGGGACAGATACGCAGTATTTT; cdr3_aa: CASSQEGQGTDTQYF
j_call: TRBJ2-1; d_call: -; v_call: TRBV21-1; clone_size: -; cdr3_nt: TGTGCCAGCAGTTCCCCGAAAGGAGAGCAGTTCTTC; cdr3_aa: CASSSPKGEQFF
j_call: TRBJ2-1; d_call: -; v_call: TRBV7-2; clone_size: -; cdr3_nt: TGTGCCAGCAGCTTACCTTACTGGTACAATGAGCAGTTCTTC; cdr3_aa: CASSLPYWYNEQFF
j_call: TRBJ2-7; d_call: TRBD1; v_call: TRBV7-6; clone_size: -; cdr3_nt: TGTGCCAGCAGCTCGGACAGGGGTTGTGAGCAGTACTTC; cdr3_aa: CASSSDRGCEQYF
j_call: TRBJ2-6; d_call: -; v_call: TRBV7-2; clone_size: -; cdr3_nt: TGTGCCAGCAGCTTAAGGCAGGTCTCTGGGGCCAACGTCCTGACTTTC; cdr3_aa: CASSLRQVSGANVLTF
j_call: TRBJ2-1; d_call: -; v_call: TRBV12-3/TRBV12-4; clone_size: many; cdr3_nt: TGTGCCAGCAGTTTCGAGGAACTCCAGCAGTTCTTC; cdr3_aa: CASSFEELQQFF
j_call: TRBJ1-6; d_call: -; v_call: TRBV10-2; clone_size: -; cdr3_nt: TGCGCCAGCAGGGGGTGGATGGGTTCACCCCTCCACTTT; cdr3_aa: CASRGWMGSPLHF
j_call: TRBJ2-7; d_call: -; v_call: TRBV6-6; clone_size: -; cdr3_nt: TGTGCCAGCAGGGTTGAGCGTCGGGGAAAGCCCTACGAGCAGTACTTC; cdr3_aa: CASRVERRGKPYEQYF
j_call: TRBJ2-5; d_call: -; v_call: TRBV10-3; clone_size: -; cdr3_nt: TGTGCCATCAGTGCCCGGGGGACCCAGTACTTC; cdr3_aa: CAISARGTQYF
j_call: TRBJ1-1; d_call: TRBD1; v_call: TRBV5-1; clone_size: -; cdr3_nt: TGTGCCAGCAGCTTAGGACAGGGTTTGACTGAAGCTTTCTTT; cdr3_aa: CASSLGQGLTEAFF